This TCR beta chain was captured by sequencing in a study of blood T cell repertoires in COVID-19 (dated by TCRdb to 2020 to 2021). For the wider study: The collaborator samples originated in the United States, Italy and Spain and spanned the acute and convalescent phases of COVID-19. The prospective study material was composed of cDNA or gDNA derived from T cells, B-cell-depleted T cells, or PBMCs. The dataset comprised deeply sampled blood TCRbeta repertoires from subjects exposed to, actively infected with, or recovered from COVID-19. A freely available public database, intended as a resource for researchers studying the immune response to SARS-CoV-2, is where the repertoires were released. The samples were drawn from two sources: the first 160 participants of the ongoing ImmuneRACE study, and 950 to 1,500 subjects contributed by 6 global collaborators. Sample metadata almost always included a de-identified subject ID, COVID-19 status, age in years and sex. Where available, HLA class I and class II types were obtained from metadata supplied by the sample provider rather than from assay-based typing.

Participants in the prospective study were aged about 18 to 95 years, lived in some 24 United States geographic areas, and enrolled through a virtual design. Cohort assignment in the prospective study relied on participant-reported clinical history from a screening survey and a study questionnaire. Exposed participants had been in contact, within 2 weeks of entering the study, with a person who had a PCR-confirmed or clinician-diagnosed case of COVID-19. Each participant in the prospective study had whole blood, serum and a nasopharyngeal or oropharyngeal swab collected by mobile phlebotomists. Participants in the prospective study had the option to provide additional blood draws and questionnaires over a 2-month period. Prospective study blood samples were shipped either frozen or at room temperature before DNA extraction. Here is what the overall study found, with its caveats: The amount of clinical and demographic metadata varied by source and participant and was provided uncurated.

The immunoSEQ Assay, a bias-controlled multiplex PCR, was used to amplify TCRbeta CDR3 regions from genomic DNA. As for the authors' bioinformatics: Within the assay, amplification of reference gene primers was used to estimate how many nucleated cells each sample contained. Sequence reads were collapsed and filtered to measure the absolute abundance of every unique TCRbeta CDR3 rearrangement. For each sample, productive Simpson clonality was calculated as the square root of Simpson's diversity index over productive rearrangements. What TCRdb holds here is the immuneACCESS table cut down to in-frame rearrangements. Part of the clones is not present; checked against another copy, under half of the missing clones reflect an unresolved V gene, and the others are unexplained. D and trimming were read from the DNA, whereas the V and J calls and clone size are those reported in that table. For this sample the table gives under 300,000 clones, of which around nine tenths were detected only once. Clones ranked in the top ten supply around 3.1% of the sample.

In the case of this clone: The specificity of this receptor is unknown. No base qualities exist here, and no much larger clone lies one base off it.

What was sequenced was PBMCs or T cells enriched from blood (not recorded which). The source of this sequence is a woman between 40 and 50 years old who had been exposed to COVID-19.

The CDR3 has the sequence CASSQIGVAGNTIYF. The DNA sequence follows: TGTGCCAGCAGCCAAATAGGGGTCGCTGGAAACACCATATATTTT. This chain joins TRBV4-2 to TRBJ1-3; TRBD1 is possibly the D segment (5 matching bases). Including the terminal cysteine and phenylalanine, the CDR3 comprises 15 residues. Kept here is only the CDR3 DNA, which spans 45 bases and is read in frame from base 1. CDR1 is given as LGHNA and CDR2 as YNFKEQ, both from the germline V gene. V loses 2 bases of germline sequence and J loses 2 bases, and the interval between the two ends is 10 bases.